This T cell receptor (beta chain) was identified during a study of T cells in Graves' hyperthyroidism and ophthalmopathy. Whole-study context: Peripheral blood samples were taken at initial diagnosis, prior to any treatment. Findings and caveats of the study: Within blood appeared most thyroid clonotypes that had expanded above 0.001.

RNA transcripts were the template for amplifying TCR beta CDR3 regions. Carried out on the TCR CDR3, a first-round RT-PCR used the HTBI primer set. TCRdb re-derived calls from the multiplex PCR reads in MiXCR, one entry per CDR3 protein. The sample carries 300,000 to 450,000 distinct CDR3 sequences, approximately 13% recorded once. No ophthalmopathy progression within 18 months constituted stable Graves' hyperthyroidism. There are many counts of this clonotype. Its antigen is still unknown. The sequence was obtained from a woman in her late teens or twenties with Graves' hyperthyroidism. Sequencing was carried out using blood.

The CDR3 spells CASATSVNNEQFF. Written as DNA, the CDR3 is TGCGCCAGCGCGACTAGCGTTAACAATGAGCAGTTCTTC. This chain links TRBV5-1 with TRBJ2-1, with 8 bases aligning to TRBD2. CDR1 is SGHRS and CDR2 is YFSETQ in the germline V gene. Trimming took 7 bases from V and 5 from J; bases not matched to a gene: 5. The CDR3 length is 13 residues. The variable domain in full, completed from reference TRBV5-1 and TRBJ2-1, reads KAGVTQTPRYLIKTRGQQVTLSCSPISGHRSVSWYQQTPGQGLQFLFEYFSETQRNKGNFPGRFSGRQFSNSRSEMNVSTLELGDSALYLCASATSVNNEQFFGPGTRLTVL.